This TCR beta chain emerged from a study of CD8 T cells in ankylosing spondylitis (dated by TCRdb to about 2017). For context, the study as a whole: The study set out to find disease-linked TCR variants by profiling T cell receptor beta repertoires in ankylosing spondylitis patients and healthy donors. Peripheral blood was sampled, and synovial fluid was additionally collected from ankylosing spondylitis patients. The whole study cohort included 108 healthy donors and some 27 ankylosing spondylitis patients. Study-wide conclusions, independent of this receptor: Significant enrichment of the disease-linked clones was reported in matched synovial fluid samples from ankylosing spondylitis patients. The disease-linked clones had a CD8+ phenotype and were found at relatively low frequencies in peripheral blood. Some motif variants had previously been reported in the synovial fluid and blood of reactive arthritis patients, which suggests shared mechanisms of disease initiation. Blood from ankylosing spondylitis patients appeared to be characterized by a TCR beta motif composed of about eight highly homologous amino acid variants.

V gives up 4 bases and J gives up 1 base, and the segment between their germline ends measures 11 bases. CDR1 SGDLS and CDR2 YYNGEE were looked up in the germline V gene. The CDR3 goes from the cysteine to the phenylalanine over 14 residues. Kept here is only the CDR3 DNA, which spans 42 bases and is read in frame from base 1. The sample holds many counts of this clonotype. Its binding antigen is unknown. Within one base of it there is no much larger clone, and no base qualities were kept. Sequencing was carried out with an Illumina HiSeq 2500. TCR beta libraries were prepared by quantitative 5'-RACE with molecular barcodes. In the paper's pipeline: A new computational method based on a probabilistic model of VDJ rearrangement was used to identify disease-linked TCR variants. TCRdb cleaned the public reads at Q25 with fastp, built clones with MiXCR and kept in-frame beta chains. Entries that share a CDR3 protein sequence are merged under the most common genes and DNA. The V and J calls follow TCRdb's processing rather than the paper's. In all, the sample holds 40,000 or so distinct CDR3 sequences, and approximately 2.6% of those were seen once. Of the sample, 4.6% falls within the top ten clones.

The V and J segments used are TRBV9 and TRBJ1-1, with no confident D gene call. This TCR was sampled from a male donor with ankylosing spondylitis or in good health (not recorded which). What was sequenced was blood, either unsorted or a sorted T cell fraction (not recorded which). The CDR3 has the sequence CASSPGMGNTEAFF. DNA sequence: TGTGCCAGCAGCCCCGGGATGGGGAACACTGAAGCTTTCTTT.